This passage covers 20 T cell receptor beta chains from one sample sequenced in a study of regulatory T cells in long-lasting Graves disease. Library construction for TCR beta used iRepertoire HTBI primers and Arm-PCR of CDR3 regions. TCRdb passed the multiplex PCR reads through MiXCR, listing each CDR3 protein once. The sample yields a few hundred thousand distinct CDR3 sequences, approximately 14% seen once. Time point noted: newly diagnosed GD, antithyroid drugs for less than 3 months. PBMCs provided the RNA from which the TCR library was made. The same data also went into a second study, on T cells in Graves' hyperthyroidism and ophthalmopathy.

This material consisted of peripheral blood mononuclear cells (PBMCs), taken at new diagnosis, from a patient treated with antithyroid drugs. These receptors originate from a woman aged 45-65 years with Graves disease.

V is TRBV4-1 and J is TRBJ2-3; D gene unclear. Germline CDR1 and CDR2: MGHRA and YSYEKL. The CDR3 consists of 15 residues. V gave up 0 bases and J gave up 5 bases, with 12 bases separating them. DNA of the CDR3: TGCGCCAGCAGCCAAGATCCAGCGACTCTAGATACGCAGTATTTT. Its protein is CASSQDPATLDTQYF.

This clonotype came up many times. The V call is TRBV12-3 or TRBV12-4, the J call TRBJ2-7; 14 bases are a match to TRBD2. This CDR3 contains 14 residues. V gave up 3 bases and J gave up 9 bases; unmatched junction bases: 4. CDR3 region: CASSLGLAGVWQYF. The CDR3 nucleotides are TGTGCCAGCAGTTTGGGACTAGCGGGAGTATGGCAGTACTTC.

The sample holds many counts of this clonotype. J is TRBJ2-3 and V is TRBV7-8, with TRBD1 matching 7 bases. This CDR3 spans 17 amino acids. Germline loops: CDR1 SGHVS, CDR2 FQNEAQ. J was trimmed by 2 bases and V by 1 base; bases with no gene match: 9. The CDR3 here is CASSLDGQAVNTDTQYF. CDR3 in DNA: TGTGCCAGCAGCTTAGATGGACAGGCAGTCAACACAGATACGCAGTATTTT.

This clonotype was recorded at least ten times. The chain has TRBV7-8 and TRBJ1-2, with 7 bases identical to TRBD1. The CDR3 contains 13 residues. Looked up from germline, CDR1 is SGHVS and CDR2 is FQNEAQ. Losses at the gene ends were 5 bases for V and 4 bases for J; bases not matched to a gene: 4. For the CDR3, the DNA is TGTGCCAGCAGCCTCCGGACAGGCTATGGCTACACCTTC. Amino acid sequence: CASSLRTGYGYTF.

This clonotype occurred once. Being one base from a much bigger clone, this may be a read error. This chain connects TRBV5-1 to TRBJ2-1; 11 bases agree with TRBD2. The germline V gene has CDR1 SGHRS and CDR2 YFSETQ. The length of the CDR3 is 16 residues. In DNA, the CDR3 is TGCGCCAGCATCTTGGCAGCTAGCGGGAGGTCTAATGAGCAGTTCTTC. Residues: CASILAASGRSNEQFF.

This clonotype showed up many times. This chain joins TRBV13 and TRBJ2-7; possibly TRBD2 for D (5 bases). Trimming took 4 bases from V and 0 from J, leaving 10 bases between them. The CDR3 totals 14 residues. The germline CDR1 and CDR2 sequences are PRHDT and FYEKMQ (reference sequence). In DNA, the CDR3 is TGTGCCAGCAGCTCAGGACTCCGCTCCTACGAGCAGTACTTC. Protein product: CASSSGLRSYEQYF.

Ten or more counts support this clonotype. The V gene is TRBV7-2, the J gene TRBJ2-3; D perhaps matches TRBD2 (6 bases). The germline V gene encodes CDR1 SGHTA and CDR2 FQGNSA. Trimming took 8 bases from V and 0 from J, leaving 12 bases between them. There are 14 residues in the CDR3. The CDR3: CASWGGASTDTQYF. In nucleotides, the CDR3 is TGTGCCAGCTGGGGCGGGGCTAGCACAGATACGCAGTATTTT.

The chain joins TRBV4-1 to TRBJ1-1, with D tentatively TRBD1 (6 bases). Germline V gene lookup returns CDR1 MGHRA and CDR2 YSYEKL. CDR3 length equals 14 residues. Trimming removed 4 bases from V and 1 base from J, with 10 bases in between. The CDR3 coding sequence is TGCGCCAGCAGCCTAACGACAGGGAACACTGAAGCTTTCTTT. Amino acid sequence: CASSLTTGNTEAFF.

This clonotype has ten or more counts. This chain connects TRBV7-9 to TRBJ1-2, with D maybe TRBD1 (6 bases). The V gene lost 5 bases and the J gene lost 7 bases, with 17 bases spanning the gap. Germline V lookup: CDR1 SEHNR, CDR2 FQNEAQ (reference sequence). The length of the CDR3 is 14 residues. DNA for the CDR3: TGTGCCAGCAGCGCAATCCAAATAGGGGGTGGCTACACCTTC. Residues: CASSAIQIGGGYTF.

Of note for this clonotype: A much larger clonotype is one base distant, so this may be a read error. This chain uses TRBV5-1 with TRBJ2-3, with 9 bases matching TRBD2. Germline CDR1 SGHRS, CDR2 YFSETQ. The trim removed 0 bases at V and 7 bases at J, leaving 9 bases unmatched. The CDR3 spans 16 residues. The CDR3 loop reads CASSLGVAGETHTQYF. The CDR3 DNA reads TGCGCCAGCAGCTTGGGGGTAGCGGGAGAAACACATACGCAGTATTTT.

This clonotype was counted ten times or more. The CDR3 reads CAWNRGGSYEQYF. The DNA of the CDR3 is TGTGCCTGGAACAGGGGGGGCTCCTACGAGCAGTACTTC. V usage is TRBV30 and J usage is TRBJ2-7; D possibly corresponds to TRBD1 (8 bases). This CDR3 region has 13 residues. V was trimmed by 4 bases and J by 0 bases, leaving 10 bases between them. Germline V gene data show CDR1 as GTSNPN and CDR2 as SVGIG (reference sequence). Full variable domain (remainder filled in from reference TRBV30 and TRBJ2-7): SQTIHQWPATLVQPVGSPLSLECTVEGTSNPNLYWYRQAAGRGLQLLFYSVGIGQISSEVPQNLSASRPQDRQFILSSKKLLLSDSGFYLCAWNRGGSYEQYFGPGTRLTVT.

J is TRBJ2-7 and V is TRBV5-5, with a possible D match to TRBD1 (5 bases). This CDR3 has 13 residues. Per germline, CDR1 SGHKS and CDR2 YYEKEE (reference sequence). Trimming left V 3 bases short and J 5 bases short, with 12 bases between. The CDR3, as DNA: TGTGCCAGCAGCTCGGCTTCCAGGGACGAGCAGTACTTC. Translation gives CASSSASRDEQYF. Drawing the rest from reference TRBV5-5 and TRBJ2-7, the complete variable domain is DAGVTQSPTHLIKTRGQQVTLRCSPISGHKSVSWYQQVLGQGPQFIFQYYEKEERGRGNFPDRFSARQFPNYSSELNVNALLLGDSALYLCASSSASRDEQYFGPGTRLTVT.

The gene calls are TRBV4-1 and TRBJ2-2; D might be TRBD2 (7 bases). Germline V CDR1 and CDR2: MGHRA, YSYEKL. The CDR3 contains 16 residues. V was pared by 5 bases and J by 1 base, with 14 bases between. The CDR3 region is CASSSGRGRNTGELFF. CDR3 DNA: TGCGCCAGCAGCTCTGGGAGGGGGAGGAACACCGGGGAGCTGTTTTTT.

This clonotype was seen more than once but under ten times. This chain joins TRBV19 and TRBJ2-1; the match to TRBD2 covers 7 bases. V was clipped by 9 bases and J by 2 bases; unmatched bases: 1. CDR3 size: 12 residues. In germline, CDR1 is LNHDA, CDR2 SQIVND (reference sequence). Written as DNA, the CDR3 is TGTGCCAGCGGGAGGCCCTACAATGAGCAGTTCTTC. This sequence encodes CASGRPYNEQFF.

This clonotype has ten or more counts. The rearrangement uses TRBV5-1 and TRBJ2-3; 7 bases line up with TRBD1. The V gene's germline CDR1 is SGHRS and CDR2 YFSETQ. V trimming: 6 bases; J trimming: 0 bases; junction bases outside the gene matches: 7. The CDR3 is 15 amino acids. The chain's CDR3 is CASNLGDRSTDTQYF. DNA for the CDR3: TGCGCCAGCAACCTGGGGGACAGAAGCACAGATACGCAGTATTTT. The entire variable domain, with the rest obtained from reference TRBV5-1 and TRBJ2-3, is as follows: KAGVTQTPRYLIKTRGQQVTLSCSPISGHRSVSWYQQTPGQGLQFLFEYFSETQRNKGNFPGRFSGRQFSNSRSEMNVSTLELGDSALYLCASNLGDRSTDTQYFGPGTRLTVL.

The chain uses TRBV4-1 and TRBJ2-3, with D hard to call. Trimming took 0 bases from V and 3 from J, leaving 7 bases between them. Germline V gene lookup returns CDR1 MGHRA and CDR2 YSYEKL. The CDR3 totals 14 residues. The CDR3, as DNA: TGCGCCAGCAGCCAAGATGGAGTAACAGATACGCAGTATTTT. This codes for CASSQDGVTDTQYF.

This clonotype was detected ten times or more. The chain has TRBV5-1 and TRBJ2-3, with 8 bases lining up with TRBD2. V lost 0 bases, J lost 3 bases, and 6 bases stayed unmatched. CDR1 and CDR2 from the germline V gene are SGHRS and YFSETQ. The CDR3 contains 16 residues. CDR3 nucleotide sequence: TGCGCCAGCAGCTTGGCCACGGGCGGGAGGACAGATACGCAGTATTTT. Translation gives CASSLATGGRTDTQYF.

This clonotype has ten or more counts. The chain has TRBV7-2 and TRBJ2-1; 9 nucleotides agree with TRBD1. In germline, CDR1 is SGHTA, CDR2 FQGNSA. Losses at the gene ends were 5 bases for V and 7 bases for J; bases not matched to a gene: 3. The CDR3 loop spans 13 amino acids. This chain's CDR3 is CASSNGQGNEQFF. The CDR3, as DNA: TGTGCCAGCAGCAACGGACAGGGGAATGAGCAGTTCTTC.

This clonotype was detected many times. The DNA of the CDR3 is TGTGCCAGCAGATCCGGAGGGAACTCCTACGAGCAGTACTTC. This gives the protein CASRSGGNSYEQYF. This rearrangement joins TRBV28 to TRBJ2-7; weak D call: TRBD2 (6 bases). This CDR3 contains 14 residues. V was clipped by 6 bases and J by 0 bases, with 12 bases between them. Germline loops: CDR1 MDHEN, CDR2 SYDVKM.

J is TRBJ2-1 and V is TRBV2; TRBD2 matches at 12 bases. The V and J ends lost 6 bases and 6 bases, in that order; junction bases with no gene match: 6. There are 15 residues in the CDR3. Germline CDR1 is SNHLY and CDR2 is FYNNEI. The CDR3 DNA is TGTGCCAGCAGGGATGGACTAGCGGGATTCAATGAGCAGTTCTTC. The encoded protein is CASRDGLAGFNEQFF.